This T cell receptor beta chain was sequenced for a study of T-cell reconstitution after alpha-beta-depleted transplantation in children. Study findings and constraints: Diversity and T-cell counts at one year after transplant derived mostly from new T cells. Several hundred graft clones that had expanded were reportedly the source of alpha-beta T cells about two months after transplant.

This clonotype was observed many times. Its cognate antigen is unknown. Construction of the TCRbeta library involved unique molecular identifiers. Each CDR3 protein gets one entry after TCRdb re-called the PCR reads with MiXCR. The sample shows more than 200,000 distinct CDR3 sequences, roughly 25% of them seen only once. The sequencing used PBMCs, collected before TCRalphabeta/CD19-depleted stem cell transplant. This receptor was taken from a girl aged 2 to 9 with Fanconi anemia, due to receive a stem cell transplant.

In DNA form, the CDR3 reads TGTGCCAGCAGTGAACCGATATTCGGGACTAGAGATACCTACGAGCAGTACTTC. Translating it yields CASSEPIFGTRDTYEQYF. V and J are TRBV6-4 and TRBJ2-7; TRBD2 aligns across 8 bases. This CDR3 has 18 residues. Germline CDR1 is MRHNA and CDR2 is SNTAGT. V trimming: 3 bases; J trimming: 2 bases; junction bases outside the gene matches: 15.